The clone carrying this T cell receptor beta chain has at least ten counts. This entry belongs to a study of spatial heterogeneity in lung cancer. This CDR3 region has 17 residues. The germline V and J ends were trimmed by 2 bases and 6 bases, with 20 bases remaining between them. From germline, CDR1 is SGHRS and CDR2 YFSETQ. Time point noted: sample taken at primary tumor resection. Each CDR3 protein is one row after TCRdb ran MiXCR on the 5' RACE reads. Of around 11,000 distinct CDR3 sequences in the sample, over 6% were seen once. The source is a male donor with early-stage non-small cell lung cancer. This material consisted of PBMCs, taken at surgery. The rearrangement joins TRBV5-1 to TRBJ1-4; TRBD1 might be the D (6 bases). The CDR3 loop reads CASSFVASQGGDEKLFF. The CDR3 DNA reads TGCGCCAGCAGCTTCGTCGCGTCACAGGGAGGAGATGAAAAACTGTTTTTT.